The source of this TCR beta chain is a study of T cell responses to AZD1222 COVID-19 vaccine. Whole-study results and caveats: The study sampled repertoires only after the peak T cell response.

As concerns this clone: The target antigen is unknown.

The protocol was immunoSEQ multiplex PCR, while the TCRdb copy is restricted to in-frame clones and leaves out a portion. The data contain 170,000 or so clones, approximately 90% of them seen just once; the ten biggest clones take up about 1.6%. CDR3 length: 16 residues. In germline, CDR1 is SEHNR, CDR2 FQNEAQ (reference sequence). V gave up 5 bases and J gave up 2 bases; unmatched junction bases: 10. This TCR was sampled from an adult in good health. The J gene is TRBJ2-3, the V gene TRBV7-9, with TRBD1 identical over 7 bases. The sequences come from peripheral blood, collected on day 0 of AZD1222 vaccination. The DNA for the CDR3 is TGTGCCAGCAGCCCACCCGACAGGGAACCCACAGATACGCAGTATTTT. Amino acid sequence: CASSPPDREPTDTQYF.